This T cell receptor beta chain was profiled in a study of vaccination and CD4 T cells after COVID-19. As for the study in general: Once diagnosed, patients had post-COVID samples drawn a median roughly 97 days later (range 35 to 161). Points from the study as a whole: In convalescent patients, 304 of 307 vaccine-specific clones were mono-reactive for SARS-CoV-2 spike.

An Oncomine TCR Beta short-read assay was used to sequence the DNA from cultured CD4+ T cells. Via MiXCR, TCRdb re-called the PCR reads, giving one row per CDR3 protein. Of about 15,000 distinct CDR3 sequences listed, around 48% are singletons. Note on this clonotype: Antigen specificity is unknown.

Germline V gene data show CDR1 as MNHEY and CDR2 as SMNVEV (reference sequence). V lost 6 bases and J 0 bases, leaving 12 bases between the germline ends. This CDR3 spans 14 amino acids. Described treatment: approximately 11-day PBMC culture with coronavirus spike peptide pools or control peptides (ViraFEST assay). Per well, 2 million or so PBMCs were cultured in the presence of around 9.4 IU/ml IL-2 and around 9.5 ug/ml peptide pools. Sample: CD4+ T cells from blood, cultured in vitro. The source is a human donor who had recovered from COVID-19. The chain combines TRBV27 with TRBJ2-7, with D unresolved. The CDR3 here is CASRLNRDSYEQYF. CDR3 bases: TGTGCCAGCAGGCTAAACAGAGACTCCTACGAGCAGTACTTC.